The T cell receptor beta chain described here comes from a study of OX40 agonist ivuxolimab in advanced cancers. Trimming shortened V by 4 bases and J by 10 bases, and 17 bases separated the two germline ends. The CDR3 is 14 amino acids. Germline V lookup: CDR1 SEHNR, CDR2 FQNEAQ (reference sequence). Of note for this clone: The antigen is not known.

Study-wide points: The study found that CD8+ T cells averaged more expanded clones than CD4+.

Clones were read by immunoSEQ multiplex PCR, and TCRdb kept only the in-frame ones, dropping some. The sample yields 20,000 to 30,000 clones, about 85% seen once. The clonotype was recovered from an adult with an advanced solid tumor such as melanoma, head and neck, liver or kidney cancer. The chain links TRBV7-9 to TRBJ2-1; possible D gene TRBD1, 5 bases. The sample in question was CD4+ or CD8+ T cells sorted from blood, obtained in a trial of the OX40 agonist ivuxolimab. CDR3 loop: CASSSLLKTDEQFF. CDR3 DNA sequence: TGTGCCAGCAGCTCGCTTTTAAAGACAGACGAGCAGTTCTTC.